This note documents a single TCR beta chain sequence. Antigen specificity is unknown. The data were obtained in a study of naive and memory T cell subsets. Overall study results and limits: Over 85% of naive TCR sequences appeared only once after error correction, unlike memory subsets. Activation and differentiation may alter RNA-based TCR counts.

The beta constant-region primer was an equimolar mix of two oligonucleotides covering TRBC1 and TRBC2. Four rounds of PCR amplified the ligated cDNA using nested alpha and beta constant-region primers plus SP2. TCRdb passed the UMI-ligation and nested PCR reads through MiXCR, listing each CDR3 protein once. The data hold about 85,000 distinct CDR3 sequences, with about an eighth observed a single time. The CDR3 has 17 amino acids. V dropped 0 bases and J dropped 1 base, with 16 bases sitting between them. Germline CDR1 is DFQATT and CDR2 is SNEGSKA (reference sequence). The chain is built from TRBV20-1 and TRBJ1-3; no definite D call. The receptor's source is a human donor in good health. Input material: central memory CD4+ T cells from blood. The CDR3 spells CSARDPGGPFSGNTIYF. The CDR3 DNA sequence: TGCAGTGCTAGAGACCCCGGCGGCCCGTTTTCTGGAAACACCATATATTTT.